The 9 T cell receptor beta chains presented below share a single source sample, sequenced in a study of T cells after somatic rescue of genetic block. Clones were read by immunoSEQ multiplex PCR, and TCRdb kept only the in-frame ones, dropping some. Of 88,000 or so clones listed, around 89% are singletons. Sequencing input: peripheral blood mononuclear cells (PBMCs). The source of these receptors is a woman aged 18-35 years.

The table lists this clone with a count of one. The chain combines TRBV7-9 with TRBJ1-1; possibly TRBD1 for D (5 bases). Trimming took off 5 bases at V and 1 base at J, with 11 bases between the two ends. This CDR3 contains 14 residues. CDR1 and CDR2 from the germline V gene are SEHNR and FQNEAQ (reference sequence). The CDR3 region is CASSLLGGNTEAFF. The DNA of the CDR3 is TGTGCCAGCAGCCTACTGGGGGGGAACACTGAAGCTTTCTTT.

The chain carries TRBV4-1 and TRBJ1-4, with D possibly matching TRBD1 (5 bases). The germline V gene encodes CDR1 MGHRA and CDR2 YSYEKL. Trimming took 5 bases from V and 3 from J, leaving 13 bases between them. The CDR3 runs 15 residues. The chain's CDR3 is CASSSGGGSNEKLFF. DNA for the CDR3: TGCGCCAGCAGCTCCGGGGGGGGTTCTAATGAAAAACTGTTTTTT.

The chain employs TRBV6-6 and TRBJ2-5, with D possibly TRBD1 on 6 matching bases. Germline V gene sequence: CDR1 MNHNY, CDR2 SVGAGI (reference sequence). The CDR3 runs to 15 residues. Trimming took off 7 bases at V and 5 bases at J, with 20 bases between the two ends. CDR3 in amino acids: CASIGTPMIQETQYF. The CDR3 region has the DNA TGTGCCAGCATCGGGACACCAATGATTCAGGAGACCCAGTACTTC.

V gene TRBV19 combines with J gene TRBJ1-1; D gene unclear. The CDR3 is made up of 13 amino acids. Trimming cost V 5 bases and J 7 bases, with 14 bases left between them. CDR1 is LNHDA, CDR2 SQIVND, per germline (reference sequence). The CDR3 nucleotides are TGTGCCAGTAGTCCGGGCCTTCTAATTGAAGCTTTCTTT. This translates into CASSPGLLIEAFF.

The chain combines TRBV9 with TRBJ1-4, with 8 bases fitting TRBD1. This CDR3 has 15 residues. Trimming cost V 4 bases and J 4 bases; bases outside gene matches: 6. The germline V gene encodes CDR1 SGDLS and CDR2 YYNGEE. CDR3 bases: TGTGCCAGCAGCCTTGGACAGGGACATAATGAAAAACTGTTTTTT. It translates to CASSLGQGHNEKLFF.

The V call is TRBV6-1, the J call TRBJ1-6, with D perhaps matching TRBD1 (5 bases). Between the trimmed V and J ends, which lost 0 bases and 10 bases, there was a span of 13 bases. This CDR3 spans 15 amino acids. Germline CDR1 is MNHNS and CDR2 is SASEGT. The CDR3 nucleotides read TGTGCCAGCAGTGAAGCCTCGGGGGGAGTGTCACCCCTCCACTTT. Encoded protein: CASSEASGGVSPLHF.

This chain joins TRBV5-1 and TRBJ2-3, with 7 nucleotides matching TRBD2. The V gene's germline CDR1 is SGHRS and CDR2 YFSETQ. This CDR3 region has 15 residues. J gave up 1 base and V 2 bases, and 4 bases lay outside the gene matches. The CDR3 here is CASSLAGRGTDTQYF. Here the CDR3 DNA reads TGCGCCAGCAGCTTAGCGGGACGGGGCACAGATACGCAGTATTTT.

The CDR3 here is CASRGYGYTF. DNA for the CDR3: TGTGCCAGCAGGGGCTATGGCTACACCTTC. The V call is TRBV25-1, the J call TRBJ1-2, with no clear D. The CDR3 is 10 residues long. Between the trimmed V and J ends, which lost 6 bases and 4 bases, there was a span of 3 bases. The germline gives CDR1 MGHDK, CDR2 SYGVNS.

The chain combines TRBV30 with TRBJ2-3; D gene unclear. This CDR3 comprises 15 residues. V gave up 2 bases and J gave up 2 bases, with 14 bases separating them. Looked up from germline, CDR1 is GTSNPN and CDR2 is SVGIG (reference sequence). The CDR3 DNA follows: TGTGCCTGGAGTTACGGCATGTCTAACACAGATACGCAGTATTTT. It specifies CAWSYGMSNTDTQYF.